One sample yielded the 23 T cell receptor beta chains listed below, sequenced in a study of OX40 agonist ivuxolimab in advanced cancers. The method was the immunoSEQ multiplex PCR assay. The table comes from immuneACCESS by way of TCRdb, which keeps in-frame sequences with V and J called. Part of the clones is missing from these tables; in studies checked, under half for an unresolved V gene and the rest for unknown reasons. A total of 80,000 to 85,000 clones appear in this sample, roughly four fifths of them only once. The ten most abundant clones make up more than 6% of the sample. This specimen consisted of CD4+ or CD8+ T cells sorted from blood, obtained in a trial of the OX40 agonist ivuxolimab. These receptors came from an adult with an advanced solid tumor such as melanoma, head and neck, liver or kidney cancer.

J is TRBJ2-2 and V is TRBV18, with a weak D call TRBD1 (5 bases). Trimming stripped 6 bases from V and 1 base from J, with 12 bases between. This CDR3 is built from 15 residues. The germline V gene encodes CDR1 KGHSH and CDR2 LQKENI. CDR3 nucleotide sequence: TGTGCCAGCTCCTCGGACAATCGGAACACCGGGGAGCTGTTTTTT. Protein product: CASSSDNRNTGELFF.

In DNA, the CDR3 is TGTGCCAGTAGTATACTCGGGACGGTCTATGGCTACACCTTC. Amino acids: CASSILGTVYGYTF. The chain has TRBV19 and TRBJ1-2, with D possibly TRBD1 on 5 matching bases. CDR3 size: 14 residues. Trimming removed 2 bases from V and 4 bases from J, with 11 bases in between. Germline CDR1 reads LNHDA; CDR2 reads SQIVND (reference sequence).

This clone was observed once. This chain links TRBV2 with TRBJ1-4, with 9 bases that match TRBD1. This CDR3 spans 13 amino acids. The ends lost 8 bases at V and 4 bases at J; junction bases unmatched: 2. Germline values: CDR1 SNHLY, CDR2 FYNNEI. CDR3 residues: CASGDRVNEKLFF. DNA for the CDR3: TGTGCCAGCGGGGACAGGGTTAATGAAAAACTGTTTTTT.

Here the CDR3 DNA reads TGTGCCAGCAAGAGGAGGTTTGACACCGGGGAGCTGTTTTTT. It yields the protein CASKRRFDTGELFF. V is TRBV2 and J is TRBJ2-2; tentatively, D is TRBD2 (5 bases). CDR3 length: 14 residues. The V and J ends lost 7 bases and 3 bases respectively, with 12 bases between them. Germline loops: CDR1 SNHLY, CDR2 FYNNEI. The full variable domain, with the rest looked up from reference TRBV2 and TRBJ2-2, is EPEVTQTPSHQVTQMGQEVILRCVPISNHLYFYWYRQILGQKVEFLVSFYNNEISEKSEIFDDQFSVERPDGSNFTLKIRSTKLEDSAMYFCASKRRFDTGELFFGEGSRLTVL.

As DNA, the CDR3 is TGCGCCAGCAGCGAAAACTACGGCAATGAGCAGTTCTTC. Amino acids: CASSENYGNEQFF. The chain joins TRBV4-1 to TRBJ2-1; D is ambiguous. Germline CDR1 and CDR2: MGHRA and YSYEKL. V gave up 5 bases and J gave up 6 bases, with 11 bases separating them. The CDR3 length is 13 residues.

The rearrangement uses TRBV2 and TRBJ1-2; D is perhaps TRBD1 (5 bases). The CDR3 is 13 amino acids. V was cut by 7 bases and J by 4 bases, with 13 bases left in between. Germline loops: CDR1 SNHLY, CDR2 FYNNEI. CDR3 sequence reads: CASTLPGGYGYTF. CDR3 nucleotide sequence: TGTGCCAGCACCCTGCCGGGGGGCTATGGCTACACCTTC.

The CDR3 DNA reads TGTGCCAGCAGTCCCCCCGGGCGGACAGCTTATGGCTACACCTTC. It specifies CASSPPGRTAYGYTF. The rearrangement uses TRBV28 and TRBJ1-2; D is possibly TRBD1 (6 bases). V lost 5 bases and J 5 bases, leaving 18 bases between the germline ends. CDR3 length equals 15 residues. Germline V gives CDR1 MDHEN, CDR2 SYDVKM.

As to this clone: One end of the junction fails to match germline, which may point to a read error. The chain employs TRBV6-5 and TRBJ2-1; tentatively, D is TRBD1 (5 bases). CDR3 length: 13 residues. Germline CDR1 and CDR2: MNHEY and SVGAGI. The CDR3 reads CASSFDRYNEQLF. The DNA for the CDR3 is TGTGCCAGCAGTTTCGACAGATACAATGAGCAGCTCTTC.

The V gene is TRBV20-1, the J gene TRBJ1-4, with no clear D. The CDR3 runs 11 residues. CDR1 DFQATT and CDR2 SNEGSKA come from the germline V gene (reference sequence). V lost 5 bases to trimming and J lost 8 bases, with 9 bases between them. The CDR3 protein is CSAAPGEKLFF. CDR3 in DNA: TGCAGTGCTGCCCCCGGGGAAAAACTGTTTTTT.

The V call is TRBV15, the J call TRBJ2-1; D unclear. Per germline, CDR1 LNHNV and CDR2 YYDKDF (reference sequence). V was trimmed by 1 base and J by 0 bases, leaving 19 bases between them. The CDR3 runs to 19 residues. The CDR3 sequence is CATSRGFDGGLSSYNEQFF. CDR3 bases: TGTGCCACCAGCAGAGGGTTTGATGGCGGATTAAGCTCCTACAATGAGCAGTTCTTC.

The CDR3 loop reads CASGLKGNTEAFF. For the CDR3, the DNA is TGTGCTAGTGGTTTGAAGGGGAACACTGAAGCTTTCTTT. This sequence joins TRBV12-5 and TRBJ1-1; D is undetermined. This CDR3 region has 13 residues. The V gene lost 2 bases and the J gene lost 1 base, with 5 bases spanning the gap. Germline-derived CDR1 and CDR2 are LGHNT and FRNRAP.

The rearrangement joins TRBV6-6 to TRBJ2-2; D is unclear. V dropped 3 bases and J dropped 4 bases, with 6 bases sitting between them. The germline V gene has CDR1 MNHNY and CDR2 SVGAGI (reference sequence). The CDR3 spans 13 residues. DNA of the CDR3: TGTGCCAGCAGTTATTTAGGCACCGGGGAGCTGTTTTTT. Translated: CASSYLGTGELFF.

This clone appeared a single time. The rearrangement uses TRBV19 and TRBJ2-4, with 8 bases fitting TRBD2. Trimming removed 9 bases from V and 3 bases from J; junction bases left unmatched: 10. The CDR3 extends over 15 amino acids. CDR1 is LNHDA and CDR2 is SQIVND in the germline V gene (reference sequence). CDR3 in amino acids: CASTSAGGGKNIQYF. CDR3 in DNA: TGTGCCAGCACCTCCGCGGGGGGCGGCAAAAACATTCAGTACTTC.

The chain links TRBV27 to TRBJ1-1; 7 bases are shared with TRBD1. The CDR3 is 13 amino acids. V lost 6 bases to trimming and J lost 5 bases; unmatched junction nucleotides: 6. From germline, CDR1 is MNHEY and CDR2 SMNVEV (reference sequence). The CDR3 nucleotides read TGTGCCAGCAGGGTACAGGGGTGGACTGAAGCTTTCTTT. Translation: CASRVQGWTEAFF.

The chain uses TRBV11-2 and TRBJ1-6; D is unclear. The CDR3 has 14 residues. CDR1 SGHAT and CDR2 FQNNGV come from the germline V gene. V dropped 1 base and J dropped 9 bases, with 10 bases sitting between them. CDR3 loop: CASSLAVAFSPLHF. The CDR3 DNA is TGTGCCAGCAGCTTAGCCGTAGCGTTTTCACCCCTCCACTTT. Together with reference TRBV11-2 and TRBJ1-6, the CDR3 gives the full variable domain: EAGVAQSPRYKIIEKRQSVAFWCNPISGHATLYWYQQILGQGPKLLIQFQNNGVVDDSQLPKDRFSAERLKGVDSTLKIQPAKLEDSAVYLCASSLAVAFSPLHFGNGTRLTVT.

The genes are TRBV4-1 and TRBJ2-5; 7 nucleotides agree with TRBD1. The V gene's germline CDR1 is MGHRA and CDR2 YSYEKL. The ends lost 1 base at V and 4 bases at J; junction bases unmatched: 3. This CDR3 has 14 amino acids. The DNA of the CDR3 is TGCGCCAGCAGCCAAGTTGAGGGGGCAGAGACCCAGTACTTC. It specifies CASSQVEGAETQYF.

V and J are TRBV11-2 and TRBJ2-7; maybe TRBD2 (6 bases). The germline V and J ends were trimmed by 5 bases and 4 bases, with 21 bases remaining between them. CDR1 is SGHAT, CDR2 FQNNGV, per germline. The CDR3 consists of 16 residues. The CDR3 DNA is TGTGCCAGCAGCCTAGGCTCTGGGGGGAGTGTTTACGAGCAGTACGTC. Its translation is CASSLGSGGSVYEQYV.

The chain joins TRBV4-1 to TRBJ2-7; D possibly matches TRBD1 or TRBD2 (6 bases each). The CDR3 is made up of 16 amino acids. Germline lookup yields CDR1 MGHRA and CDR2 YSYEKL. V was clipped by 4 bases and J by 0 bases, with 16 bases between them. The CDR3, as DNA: TGCGCCAGCAGCCCAGGTAGGGGGGCGAGCTCCTACGAGCAGTACTTC. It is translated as CASSPGRGASSYEQYF.

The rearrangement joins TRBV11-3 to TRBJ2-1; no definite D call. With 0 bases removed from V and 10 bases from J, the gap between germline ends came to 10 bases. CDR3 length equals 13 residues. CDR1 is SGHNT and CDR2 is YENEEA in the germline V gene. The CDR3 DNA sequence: TGTGCCAGCAGCTTAGAGCTGGGTATGGAGCAGTTCTTC. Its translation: CASSLELGMEQFF.

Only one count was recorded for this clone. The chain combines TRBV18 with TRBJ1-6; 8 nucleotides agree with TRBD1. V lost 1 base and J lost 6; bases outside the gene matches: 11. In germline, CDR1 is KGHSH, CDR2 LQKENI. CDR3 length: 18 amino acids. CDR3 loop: CASSPRKGTGGLNSPLHF. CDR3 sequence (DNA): TGTGCCAGCTCACCACGGAAAGGGACAGGCGGACTTAATTCACCCCTCCACTTT.

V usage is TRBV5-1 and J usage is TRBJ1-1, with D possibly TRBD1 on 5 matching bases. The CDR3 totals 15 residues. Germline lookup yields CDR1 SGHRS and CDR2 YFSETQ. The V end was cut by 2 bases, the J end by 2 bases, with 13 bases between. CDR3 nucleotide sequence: TGCGCCAGCAGCTTCCTAACAGGAACTAACACTGAAGCTTTCTTT. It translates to CASSFLTGTNTEAFF.

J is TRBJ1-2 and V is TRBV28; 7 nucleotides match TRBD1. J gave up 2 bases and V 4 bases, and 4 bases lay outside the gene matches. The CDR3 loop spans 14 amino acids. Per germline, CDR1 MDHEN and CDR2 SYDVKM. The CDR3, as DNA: TGTGCCAGCAGTTCTGGCAGGGGGAACTATGGCTACACCTTC. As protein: CASSSGRGNYGYTF.

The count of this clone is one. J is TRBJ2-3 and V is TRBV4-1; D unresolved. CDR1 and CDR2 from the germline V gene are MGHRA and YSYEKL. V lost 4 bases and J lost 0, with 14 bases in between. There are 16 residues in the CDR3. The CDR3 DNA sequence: TGCGCCAGCAGCCTCGACGCAGGAACTAGCACAGATACGCAGTATTTT. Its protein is CASSLDAGTSTDTQYF.